The rows below give T cell receptor beta chains drawn from one sample of a study of T cells after yellow fever vaccination. TCRdb independently ran MiXCR on the 5' RACE reads; one entry per CDR3 protein. Of a few hundred thousand distinct CDR3 sequences in the sample, roughly 4% were seen once. This specimen was PBMCs, taken 5 days after the yellow fever booster vaccination. Receptor source: a man between 18 and 29 years old who received the YFV17D yellow fever vaccine. Both conserved end residues are part of each CDR3. The D gene is left open where the match is weak. Rows give clone size only sometimes, using once, few, many, or a class for an expanded clone.

>many|TRBD1|TRBJ1-1|TRBV2
TGTGCCAGCGGACAGGGGATCGACACTGAAGCTTTCTTT
CASGQGIDTEAFF
>.|TRBD1|TRBJ1-2|TRBV7-9
TGTGCCAGCAGCGGGACAATCTCGGACAGGGTCATAAACTATGGCTACACCTTC
CASSGTISDRVINYGYTF
>.|TRBD1|TRBJ2-3|TRBV7-6
TGTGCCAGCAGCTTATCTTCGGGACAGAGAAACACAGATACGCAGTATTTT
CASSLSSGQRNTDTQYF
>.|.|TRBJ1-2|TRBV4-1
TGCGCCAGCAGCCAAGAAAGTATCTCGAGGGGCGGCTACACCTTC
CASSQESISRGGYTF
>many|.|TRBJ1-2|TRBV5-1
TGCGCCAGCAGCTTGCTTGAGGAGGGGAGCTATGGCTACACCTTC
CASSLLEEGSYGYTF
>.|TRBD2|TRBJ2-5|TRBV7-2
TGTGCCAGCAGCTTAGCGACTAGCGGGGGCCTAGGGACCCAGTACTTC
CASSLATSGGLGTQYF
>many|TRBD1|TRBJ2-1|TRBV5-1
TGCGCCAGCAACAGGGGGAGTCTAGTGTCACCCGATGAGCAGTTCTTC
CASNRGSLVSPDEQFF
>.|.|TRBJ2-3|TRBV7-2
TGTGCCAGCAGCTTAGCCGGAGAGGGGAGTTATACGCAGTATTTT
CASSLAGEGSYTQYF
>few|.|TRBJ1-1|TRBV6-6
TGTGCCAGCAGTTACGGGGCCTCGGAGGACACTGAAGCTTTCTTT
CASSYGASEDTEAFF
>few|TRBD2|TRBJ2-3|TRBV7-8
TGTGCCAGCAGCTTAAAGCGGGGGAGCGCAGATACGCAGTATTTT
CASSLKRGSADTQYF
>.|.|TRBJ1-4|TRBV10-3
TGTGCCTCCGCCAAGGGCGACACTAATGAAAAACTGTTTTTT
CASAKGDTNEKLFF
>few|TRBD2|TRBJ2-5|TRBV4-3
TGCGCCAGCAGCCAAGGGGTAGCGGGAGAGACCCAGTACTTC
CASSQGVAGETQYF
>.|TRBD2|TRBJ2-3|TRBV12-3/TRBV12-4
TGTGCCAGCAGTCAGTCGGGGGGTTCGGCAGATACGCAGTATTTT
CASSQSGGSADTQYF
>.|.|TRBJ2-4|TRBV5-4
TGTGCCAGCAGCCCCGACCCAGAAAACATTCAGTACTTC
CASSPDPENIQYF
>few|.|TRBJ1-2|TRBV5-1
TGCGCCAGCAGCTTGGGGGGTAGTCTCCAAACTGACGGCTACACCTTC
CASSLGGSLQTDGYTF
>many|.|TRBJ1-1|TRBV24-1
TGTGCCACCAGTGATTTACGCGACCTCAATGAAGCTTTCTTT
CATSDLRDLNEAFF
>.|.|TRBJ1-2|TRBV5-6
TGTGCCAGCAGCACCGACCCCCGGGGGTTTCAGAACTATGGCTACACCTTC
CASSTDPRGFQNYGYTF
>.|.|TRBJ2-7|TRBV4-1
TGCGCCAGCAGCCAAGGTTTGCAGTCGAGCTCCTACGAGCAGTACTTC
CASSQGLQSSSYEQYF
>few|.|TRBJ2-1|TRBV5-1
TGCGCCAGCAGCCCGAACACAGGAACCTACAATGAGCAGTTCTTC
CASSPNTGTYNEQFF
>.|.|TRBJ1-2|TRBV4-3
TGCGCCAGCAGCCAAGAAGGGCGTCTTGGCTACACCTTC
CASSQEGRLGYTF
>few|TRBD1|TRBJ1-2|TRBV6-5
TGTGCCAGCACCTTCCGCAGGGGGCTAATGGGCTACACCTTC
CASTFRRGLMGYTF
>.|TRBD2|TRBJ2-3|TRBV5-4
TGTGCCAGCAGCTTCCGGCTAGCGGGGTCCTCAGATACGCAGTATTTT
CASSFRLAGSSDTQYF
>.|.|TRBJ2-2|TRBV29-1
TGCAGCGTTGAAAGGAAAGAGACTGACACCGGGGAGCTGTTTTTT
CSVERKETDTGELFF
>few|TRBD2|TRBJ2-5|TRBV10-2
TGCGCCAGCAGCCCAAAACTAGCGGGGAGATACCAAGAGACCCAGTACTTC
CASSPKLAGRYQETQYF